This note documents a single T cell receptor (beta chain) sequence. This clonotype was found many times. Its binding antigen is unknown. Per-base qualities were not stored, and no clone one base away is much larger. These reads were obtained on an Illumina NovaSeq 6000. TCRalpha and TCRbeta cDNA libraries were built by 5'RACE with constant-segment primers, adding sample barcodes and unique molecular identifiers. Trizol reagent was used to extract RNA from every sample. Amplification of the libraries took two PCR steps, and the second step added a second sample barcode plus Illumina TruSeq adapters. The libraries were sequenced on an Illumina NovaSeq using 2 x 150 bp paired-end reads. In the authors' own workflow: The reads were demultiplexed and collapsed into UMI-guided consensus sequences using migec v1.2.7. With mixcr v2.1.11, UMI consensuses were aligned to TRA and TRB V and J templates and assembled into clonotypes. A clonotype was counted as expanded or contracted only when both edgeR and NoisET called the clonotype significant, with the noise models trained on biological replicates. For edgeR calls, a false discovery rate-adjusted p below 0.01 and a log2 fold-change threshold of 1 were applied. PCA with hierarchical clustering of max-normalized trajectories of the 1000 most abundant clonotypes was used as exploratory dynamics analysis. Each responding clone was given a CD4 or CD8 phenotype based on the CD4+ and CD8+ repertoires, which had been sequenced separately. The public reads were run again by TCRdb, first through fastp at Q25 and then through MiXCR, and only productive beta chains were kept. One record per CDR3 amino acid sequence lists the most common genes and DNA. These V and J calls rely on TCRdb rather than the paper's analysis. The sample contains some 97,000 distinct CDR3 sequences, 8.5% to 14% of them found a single time. Clones ranked in the top ten supply about two fifths of the sample.

The data stem from a study of T-cell memory formation after mild COVID-19 (dated by TCRdb to the early 2020s). Describing the broader study: Most TCR sequence clusters were specific to one of the two donors. In two donors, T-cell clones that expanded and contracted after mild COVID-19 were tracked by sequencing TCRalpha and TCRbeta repertoires over time. The cohort comprised two young, previously healthy adult volunteers, one female and one male.

Ficoll-Paque density gradient centrifugation was the method used to isolate PBMCs. The V end loses 5 bases and the J end loses 6 bases, and a stretch of 13 bases separates them. The CDR3 contains 13 residues, cysteine and phenylalanine counted. Solely the CDR3 DNA is kept, with 39 bases framed from the first base. From the germline V gene (reference sequence), CDR1 is LNHDA and CDR2 is SQIVND. Findings and caveats that apply to the study as a whole: Clones contracting from day 15 to 85 had balanced CD4/CD8 phenotypes, while a second wave expanding from day 15 to 37 was biased towards CD4+. SARS-CoV-2 specificity was not confirmed for the second-wave clones peaking on day 37. Contracting CD4+ clones turned up mainly in the CM and EM memory subsets, whereas EMRA was where CD8+ clones were enriched. The study covered only a couple of mild cases, and larger cohorts including severe cases with pre-infection samples were considered necessary. The detection of some responding clones in pre-infection memory suggests that pre-existing cross-reactive memory T cells joined the SARS-CoV-2 response.

Sequenced material: PBMCs or a T cell subset sorted from them (not recorded which). Recombination connected TRBV19 to TRBJ1-2; the D gene cannot be named for sure. The sequence came from a man aged 18 to 30 who had mild COVID-19 (a few samples of this study predate the infection). The sample titles of this study are shuffled in the database, so cell type and time point are left out; the donor was told from shared clones. The CDR3 in this case is CASSDRKRDGYTF. The DNA sequence is as follows: TGTGCCAGTAGTGATCGGAAGCGGGATGGCTACACCTTC.